Presented here are 28 T cell receptor beta chains from one specimen sequenced in a study of T cells after yellow fever vaccination (dated by TCRdb to 2018 to 2020). Library method: 5' RACE. Sequencing was performed on an Illumina NovaSeq 6000. TCRdb cleaned the public reads at Q25 with fastp, built clones with MiXCR and kept in-frame beta chains. Rows are unified per CDR3 protein, each entry keeping the most common DNA and genes. This sample is represented by approximately 330,000 distinct CDR3 sequences; 4.1% of them were singletons. The ten largest clones represent under 30% of the sample. Explained via the paper, the treatment or condition label denotes: live attenuated yellow fever vaccine strain. The source material was PBMCs, sampled 5 days after the yellow fever booster vaccination. Receptors originate from a man younger than 30 who received the YFV17D yellow fever vaccine.

The table lists this clonotype with many counts. The J gene is TRBJ2-7, the V gene TRBV7-2; TRBD2 is a possible D gene (5 bases). Deletions cut 4 bases from V and 0 bases from J, with 16 bases between. CDR1 and CDR2 from the germline V gene are SGHTA and FQGNSA. The CDR3 runs 16 residues. The CDR3 bases are TGTGCCAGCAGCTCATTTCCCCGGGGTAGCTCCTACGAGCAGTACTTC. This gives the protein CASSSFPRGSSYEQYF.

This clonotype occurred many times. V usage is TRBV7-2 and J usage is TRBJ2-5, with D possibly TRBD1 on 5 matching bases. This CDR3 is 13 amino acids long. CDR1 and CDR2 from the germline V gene are SGHTA and FQGNSA. V was trimmed by 2 bases and J by 4 bases, leaving 8 bases between them. The CDR3 here is CASSLRQGETQYF. The CDR3 DNA reads TGTGCCAGCAGCTTACGGCAGGGAGAGACCCAGTACTTC.

V is TRBV5-6 and J is TRBJ2-7, with D uncertain. V was pared by 4 bases and J by 6 bases, with 11 bases between. This CDR3 region has 12 residues. CDR1 and CDR2 from the germline V gene are SGHDT and YYEEEE. The CDR3 loop is CASSRRQFEQYV. CDR3 DNA: TGTGCCAGCAGCAGGCGGCAGTTCGAGCAGTACGTC.

This clonotype appeared many times. The V call is TRBV4-1, the J call TRBJ1-1, with a tentative D call TRBD1 (5 bases). The CDR3 is 14 residues long. Germline V gives CDR1 MGHRA, CDR2 YSYEKL. V was clipped by 4 bases and J by 0 bases, with 9 bases between them. This chain's CDR3 is CASSLRALNTEAFF. In nucleotides, the CDR3 is TGCGCCAGCAGCCTCAGGGCGCTGAACACTGAAGCTTTCTTT.

V gene TRBV20-1 combines with J gene TRBJ2-2, with D possibly being TRBD1 or TRBD2 (5 bases each). Germline V gene data show CDR1 as DFQATT and CDR2 as SNEGSKA (reference sequence). This CDR3 has 14 residues. V was cut by 2 bases and J by 7 bases, with 14 bases left in between. The CDR3 loop reads CSARTGPGRGELFF. DNA for the CDR3: TGCAGTGCTAGAACGGGGCCCGGTCGCGGGGAGCTGTTTTTT.

The rearrangement uses TRBV20-1 and TRBJ2-1, with D unresolved. The CDR3 is 11 residues long. CDR1 and CDR2 from the germline V gene are DFQATT and SNEGSKA (reference sequence). V was shortened by 1 base and J by 9 bases, with 7 bases between the two germline ends. CDR3 in amino acids: CSARGPLEQFF. Here the CDR3 DNA reads TGCAGTGCTAGAGGACCGCTTGAGCAGTTCTTC.

The chain carries TRBV9 and TRBJ1-2; 7 nucleotides align to TRBD1. The ends lost 2 bases at V and 2 bases at J; junction bases unmatched: 6. The CDR3 totals 15 residues. Looked up from germline, CDR1 is SGDLS and CDR2 is YYNGEE. In nucleotides, the CDR3 is TGTGCCAGCAGCGTCGGGACAGCGAGGAACTATGGCTACACCTTC. Translated, it gives CASSVGTARNYGYTF.

This clonotype has ten or more counts. This rearrangement joins TRBV6-6 to TRBJ2-2; D may be TRBD1 (5 bases). CDR1 MNHNY and CDR2 SVGAGI come from the germline V gene (reference sequence). The CDR3 covers 14 residues. V gave up 2 bases and J gave up 4 bases, with 8 bases separating them. The CDR3 nucleotides are TGTGCCAGCAGTTACGGCAGGGCCACCGGGGAGCTGTTTTTT. Its translation is CASSYGRATGELFF.

This clonotype was counted a few times. The chain employs TRBV4-1 and TRBJ1-1; D is uncertain. Trimming left V 0 bases short and J 6 bases short, with 11 bases between. This CDR3 is built from 14 residues. Germline values: CDR1 MGHRA, CDR2 YSYEKL. This CDR3 is CASSQERVGPEAFF. The CDR3 region has the DNA TGCGCCAGCAGCCAAGAGAGGGTCGGACCTGAAGCTTTCTTT.

This chain uses TRBV11-3 with TRBJ1-5; tentative D call: TRBD1 (5 bases). In germline, CDR1 is SGHNT, CDR2 YENEEA. Deletions cut 3 bases from V and 1 base from J, with 13 bases between. This CDR3 contains 16 residues. The CDR3 DNA is TGTGCCAGCAGCTTGCGGAGGGGAAGAAGCAATCAGCCCCAGCATTTT. This sequence encodes CASSLRRGRSNQPQHF.

The rearrangement joins TRBV5-1 to TRBJ2-1; D remains unclear. The CDR3 runs 14 residues. Trimming cost V 9 bases and J 3 bases, with 16 bases left between them. The germline gives CDR1 SGHRS, CDR2 YFSETQ. The CDR3 nucleotides read TGCGCCACCGCCTCCCAGGAGTTCTACAATGAGCAGTTCTTC. Translating it yields CATASQEFYNEQFF.

The chain links TRBV3-1 to TRBJ2-1, with D perhaps matching TRBD2 (7 bases). V was clipped by 4 bases and J by 7 bases, with 26 bases between them. This CDR3 is built from 18 residues. The V gene's germline CDR1 is LGHDT and CDR2 YNNKEL (reference sequence). CDR3 DNA: TGTGCCAGCAGCCTAGGCCTAGGGGGGGGTCCCCTTTGGAATGAGCAGTTCTTC. Amino acids: CASSLGLGGGPLWNEQFF.

This clonotype was observed a handful of times. The CDR3 loop is CASSLAVGTGVSSPLHF. The CDR3 region has the DNA TGTGCCAGCAGCTTGGCCGTTGGGACAGGGGTTAGTTCACCCCTCCACTTT. The rearrangement links TRBV5-6 to TRBJ1-6, with 10 bases fitting TRBD1. CDR1 is SGHDT and CDR2 is YYEEEE in the germline V gene. With V trimmed by 0 bases and J by 9 bases, 9 bases remained unmatched. The CDR3 covers 17 residues.

This clonotype was found a few times. The chain has TRBV7-3 and TRBJ2-6, with D uncertain. Trimming took off 1 base at V and 0 bases at J, with 13 bases between the two ends. CDR3 length equals 18 residues. The germline V gene encodes CDR1 SGHTA and CDR2 FQGTGA. The DNA of the CDR3 is TGTGCCAGCAGCTTAATGGGGTACAGAGACTCTGGGGCCAACGTCCTGACTTTC. Its protein product is CASSLMGYRDSGANVLTF.

With respect to this clonotype: A much larger clone lies one base from this, so it may be a read error. V gene TRBV7-8 combines with J gene TRBJ2-2, with D perhaps assigned TRBD1 or TRBD2 (5 bases each). V gave up 8 bases and J gave up 4 bases, with 11 bases separating them. The V gene's germline CDR1 is SGHVS and CDR2 FQNEAQ. The CDR3 runs to 13 residues. CDR3 in DNA: TGTGCCAGCCGGGGACCTATCACCGGGGAGCTGTTTTTT. It is translated as CASRGPITGELFF.

V is TRBV20-1 and J is TRBJ2-1, with 8 bases matching TRBD2. Unmatched junction bases numbered 5, after V lost 1 base and J lost 6 bases. Germline loops: CDR1 DFQATT, CDR2 SNEGSKA (reference sequence). The CDR3 totals 14 residues. The CDR3 spells CSARASSGGNEQFF. CDR3 DNA: TGCAGTGCTAGAGCCAGCAGCGGGGGCAATGAGCAGTTCTTC.

This clonotype was seen repeatedly, ten times or more. This chain links TRBV12-3 or TRBV12-4 with TRBJ2-7; D uncertain. The germline V and J ends were trimmed by 2 bases and 0 bases, with 8 bases remaining between them. The CDR3 totals 14 residues. The CDR3 sequence: CASSLSYSSYEQYF. Written as DNA, the CDR3 is TGTGCCAGCAGTTTAAGCTATTCCTCCTACGAGCAGTACTTC.

The chain has TRBV15 and TRBJ1-6; the D gene is possibly TRBD1 (5 bases). The germline V gene encodes CDR1 LNHNV and CDR2 YYDKDF (reference sequence). V was shortened by 0 bases and J by 9 bases, with 12 bases between the two germline ends. The CDR3 spans 15 residues. The DNA of the CDR3 is TGTGCCACCAGCAGAGAGGTGGGGACGGCTTCACCCCTCCACTTT. It translates to CATSREVGTASPLHF.

This clonotype was picked up many times. The chain couples TRBV12-3 or TRBV12-4 to TRBJ2-5; TRBD1 or TRBD2 may be the D gene (6 bases each). The CDR3 sequence is 15 residues long. The V end was cut by 6 bases, the J end by 1 base, with 15 bases between. DNA for the CDR3: TGTGCCAGCAGCCCAAGGGGGGCTCTCCAAGAGACCCAGTACTTC. This sequence encodes CASSPRGALQETQYF.

This clonotype was counted between two and nine times. The chain employs TRBV2 and TRBJ2-7, with D tentatively TRBD1 (7 bases). The V gene's germline CDR1 is SNHLY and CDR2 FYNNEI. V was trimmed by 10 bases and J by 3 bases, leaving 16 bases between them. The CDR3 contains 13 residues. Here the CDR3 DNA reads TGTGCCACCCAGGGGGGTTTTCTCTACGAGCAGTACTTC. It specifies CATQGGFLYEQYF.

This clonotype was seen only a few times. The chain joins TRBV20-1 to TRBJ2-3; 10 positions agree with TRBD1. The CDR3 spans 15 residues. The germline CDR1 and CDR2 sequences are DFQATT and SNEGSKA (reference sequence). With 8 bases clipped from V and 4 bases from J, the junction kept 12 bases outside the gene matches. The CDR3 here is CSSSRDRGVADTQYF. CDR3 nucleotide sequence: TGCAGTTCAAGCCGGGACAGGGGCGTCGCAGATACGCAGTATTTT.

There are a few counts of this clonotype. The rearrangement links TRBV20-1 to TRBJ1-1, with 7 bases lining up with TRBD1. This CDR3 contains 15 residues. After removal of 4 bases from V and 1 base from J, the junction contained 9 bases not matched to a gene. Germline-derived CDR1 and CDR2 are DFQATT and SNEGSKA (reference sequence). The chain's CDR3 is CSATTPTGRNTEAFF. The CDR3 DNA sequence: TGCAGTGCTACCACCCCGACAGGGAGGAACACTGAAGCTTTCTTT.

This clonotype was detected many times. The V gene is TRBV7-6, the J gene TRBJ1-1; 7 bases align to TRBD1. Germline V gene sequence: CDR1 SGHVS, CDR2 FNYEAQ. Trimming removed 5 bases from V and 4 bases from J; junction bases left unmatched: 13. This CDR3 is 16 amino acids long. Written as DNA, the CDR3 is TGTGCCAGCAGCCCTAGACAGGGTAGGAGTGTCACTGAAGCTTTCTTT. Translating it yields CASSPRQGRSVTEAFF.

The genes are TRBV5-1 and TRBJ2-3; the D gene is possibly TRBD2 (6 bases). V was shortened by 3 bases and J by 9 bases, with 14 bases between the two germline ends. Germline loops: CDR1 SGHRS, CDR2 YFSETQ. The CDR3 covers 13 residues. The CDR3 here is CASSWDSADTQYF. CDR3 DNA: TGCGCCAGCAGCTGGGACTCCGCGGACACGCAGTATTTT.

This clonotype was observed a few times. The gene calls are TRBV7-8 and TRBJ1-3; D possibly corresponds to TRBD1 (5 bases). This CDR3 region has 15 residues. Trimming stripped 5 bases from V and 4 bases from J, with 15 bases between. The germline V gene has CDR1 SGHVS and CDR2 FQNEAQ. The CDR3 here is CASSPIKGPGNTIYF. In DNA, the CDR3 is TGTGCCAGCAGCCCCATAAAGGGACCCGGAAACACCATATATTTT. Filled out from reference TRBV7-8 and TRBJ1-3, the complete variable domain reads GAGVSQSPRYKVAKRGQDVALRCDPISGHVSLFWYQQALGQGPEFLTYFQNEAQLDKSGLPSDRFFAERPEGSVSTLKIQRTQQEDSAVYLCASSPIKGPGNTIYFGEGSWLTVV.

The chain couples TRBV30 to TRBJ1-6; the D is unclear. From germline, CDR1 is GTSNPN and CDR2 SVGIG (reference sequence). This CDR3 has 13 residues. V was pared by 6 bases and J by 7 bases, with 13 bases between. The CDR3 sequence: CACDKGGNSPLHF. The CDR3 nucleotides are TGTGCCTGCGATAAGGGAGGCAATTCACCCCTCCACTTT. The full variable domain, rest sourced from reference TRBV30 and TRBJ1-6, is SQTIHQWPATLVQPVGSPLSLECTVEGTSNPNLYWYRQAAGRGLQLLFYSVGIGQISSEVPQNLSASRPQDRQFILSSKKLLLSDSGFYLCACDKGGNSPLHFGNGTRLTVT.

This clonotype was seen many times. The rearrangement joins TRBV5-1 to TRBJ2-1, with D perhaps matching TRBD1 (6 bases). CDR3 length: 16 residues. Trimming left V 0 bases short and J 5 bases short, with 15 bases between. Germline lookup yields CDR1 SGHRS and CDR2 YFSETQ. CDR3 residues: CASSLEGDGIHNEQFF. The CDR3 DNA sequence: TGCGCCAGCAGCTTGGAGGGGGATGGGATCCACAATGAGCAGTTCTTC.

This clonotype has ten or more counts. V and J are TRBV12-3 or TRBV12-4 and TRBJ2-3; possibly TRBD1 or TRBD2 for D (6 bases each). The CDR3 sequence is 14 residues long. Trimming stripped 6 bases from V and 5 bases from J, with 15 bases between. The CDR3, as DNA: TGTGCCAGCAGAGATACGGGGGCACAAGATACGCAGTATTTT. The encoded protein is CASRDTGAQDTQYF.